The 5 T cell receptor beta chains in this list originate from one sample, sequenced in a study of T cell responses to AZD1222 COVID-19 vaccine. Profiled with immunoSEQ multiplex PCR; TCRdb holds only in-frame clones, not every one. The profile covers more than 150,000 clones, with around 94% appearing a single time and 1.5% to 2% taken by the ten largest. This specimen was peripheral blood, taken 28 days after the second AZD1222 dose. The receptors were gathered from an adult who received the AZD1222 COVID-19 vaccine.

This clone was observed a few times. This CDR3 is also generated by other DNA sequences in the sample. The CDR3 sequence is CASSYGRAKNIQYF. As DNA, the CDR3 is TGTGCCAGCAGTTACGGTCGAGCCAAAAACATTCAGTACTTC. This rearrangement joins TRBV6-5 to TRBJ2-4; D is uncertain. This CDR3 spans 14 amino acids. V lost 2 bases, J lost 0 bases, and 5 bases lay in between. Looked up from germline, CDR1 is MNHEY and CDR2 is SVGAGI.

The chain joins TRBV7-2 to TRBJ1-1, with TRBD1 matching over 8 bases. Germline trimming cut 4 bases from V and 2 bases from J; bases unmatched to any gene: 6. The CDR3 covers 15 residues. Germline assignment: CDR1 SGHTA and CDR2 FQGNSA. Here the CDR3 reads CASSWAGQGNTEAFF. CDR3 in DNA: TGTGCCAGCAGCTGGGCAGGACAGGGCAACACTGAAGCTTTCTTT.

V usage is TRBV27 and J usage is TRBJ2-7; D possibly corresponds to TRBD1 (5 bases). The V end was cut by 4 bases, the J end by 1 base, with 17 bases between. CDR3 length: 16 residues. In germline, CDR1 is MNHEY, CDR2 SMNVEV (reference sequence). The CDR3 coding sequence is TGTGCCAGCAGTTCGTTCACAGGAAAACCTTCCTACGAGCAGTACTTC. This codes for CASSSFTGKPSYEQYF.

The chain is built from TRBV28 and TRBJ1-5; 9 bases are shared with TRBD1. Germline CDR1 reads MDHEN; CDR2 reads SYDVKM. The trim removed 7 bases at V and 6 bases at J, leaving 10 bases unmatched. The CDR3 is 15 amino acids. The CDR3 is CASTQTTGGRQPQHF. The CDR3 coding sequence is TGTGCCAGCACCCAGACGACAGGGGGTCGTCAGCCCCAGCATTTT.

This chain uses TRBV6-5 with TRBJ1-1; 7 nucleotides agree with TRBD1. J was trimmed by 0 bases and V by 6 bases; bases with no gene match: 4. The CDR3 is 14 residues long. Per germline, CDR1 MNHEY and CDR2 SVGAGI. This CDR3 is CASSPQGMNTEAFF. DNA of the CDR3: TGTGCCAGCAGCCCACAGGGGATGAACACTGAAGCTTTCTTT.